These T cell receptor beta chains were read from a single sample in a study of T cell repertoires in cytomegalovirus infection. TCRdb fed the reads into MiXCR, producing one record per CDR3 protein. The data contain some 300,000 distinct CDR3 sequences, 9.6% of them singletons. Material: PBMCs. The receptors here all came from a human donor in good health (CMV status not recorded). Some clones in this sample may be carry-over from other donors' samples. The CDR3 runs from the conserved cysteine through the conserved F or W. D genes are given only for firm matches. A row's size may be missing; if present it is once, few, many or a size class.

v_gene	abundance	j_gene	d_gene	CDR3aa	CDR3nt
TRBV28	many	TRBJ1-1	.	CASSSYGGDTEAFF	TGTGCCAGCAGTTCCTACGGGGGGGACACTGAAGCTTTCTTT
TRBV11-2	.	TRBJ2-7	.	CASSFLLGGGGFSYEQYF	TGTGCCAGCAGCTTCCTTCTGGGGGGCGGGGGTTTCTCCTACGAGCAGTACTTC
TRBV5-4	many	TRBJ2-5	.	CASSFDSGQETQYF	TGTGCCAGCAGTTTTGATAGCGGACAAGAGACCCAGTACTTC
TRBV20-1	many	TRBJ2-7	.	CSASSITGSYEQYF	TGCAGTGCTAGTAGTATTACAGGTTCCTACGAGCAGTACTTC
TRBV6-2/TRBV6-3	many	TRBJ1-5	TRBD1	CASRPSRGQVSNQPQHF	TGTGCCAGCAGACCCTCCCGAGGACAGGTTAGCAATCAGCCCCAGCATTTT
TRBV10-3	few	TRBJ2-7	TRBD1	CAISGSGTGYEQYF	TGTGCCATCAGTGGTTCCGGGACAGGCTACGAGCAGTACTTC
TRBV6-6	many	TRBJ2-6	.	CASSGANVLTF	TGTGCCAGCAGTGGGGCCAACGTCCTGACTTTC
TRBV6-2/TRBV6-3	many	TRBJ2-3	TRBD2	CASSYIAGGPRWYF	TGTGCCAGCAGTTATATAGCGGGGGGTCCCCGTTGGTATTTT
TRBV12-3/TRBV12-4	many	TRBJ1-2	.	CASTFGTTYGYTF	TGTGCCAGCACTTTTGGGACTACCTATGGCTACACCTTC
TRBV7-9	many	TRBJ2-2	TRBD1	CASAGTANTGELFF	TGTGCCAGCGCTGGGACAGCGAACACCGGGGAGCTGTTTTTT
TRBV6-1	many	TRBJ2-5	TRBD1	CAGNRDSQETQYF	TGTGCCGGCAACCGGGACAGTCAAGAGACCCAGTACTTC
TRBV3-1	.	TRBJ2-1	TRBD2	CASSQPGLAGLEQFF	TGTGCCAGCAGCCAACCGGGACTAGCGGGGCTTGAGCAGTTCTTC
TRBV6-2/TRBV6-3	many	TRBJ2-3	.	CASSYGGHDTQYF	TGTGCCAGCAGTTACGGAGGCCACGATACGCAGTATTTT
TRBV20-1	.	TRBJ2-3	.	CTRRTDTQYF	TGCACACGGCGGACAGATACGCAGTATTTT
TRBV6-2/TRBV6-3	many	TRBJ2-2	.	CASSYLNTGELFF	TGTGCCAGCAGTTATCTTAACACCGGGGAGCTGTTTTTT
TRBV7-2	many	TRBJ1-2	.	CASSPEMQGWGYTF	TGTGCCAGCAGCCCGGAGATGCAGGGTTGGGGCTACACCTTC
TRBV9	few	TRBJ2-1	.	CASTRGKVSANEQFF	TGTGCCAGCACCCGAGGGAAGGTTTCGGCCAATGAGCAGTTCTTC
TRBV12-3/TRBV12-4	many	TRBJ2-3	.	CASSLAGLPQATQYF	TGTGCCAGCAGTTTAGCGGGGCTCCCCCAGGCTACGCAGTATTTT
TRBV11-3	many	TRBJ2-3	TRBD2	CASSLRTSGGLDTQYF	TGTGCCAGCAGCTTAAGGACTAGCGGGGGATTAGATACGCAGTATTTT
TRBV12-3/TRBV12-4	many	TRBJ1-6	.	CASSGPSLNSPLHF	TGTGCCAGCAGCGGCCCGAGCCTTAATTCACCCCTCCACTTT